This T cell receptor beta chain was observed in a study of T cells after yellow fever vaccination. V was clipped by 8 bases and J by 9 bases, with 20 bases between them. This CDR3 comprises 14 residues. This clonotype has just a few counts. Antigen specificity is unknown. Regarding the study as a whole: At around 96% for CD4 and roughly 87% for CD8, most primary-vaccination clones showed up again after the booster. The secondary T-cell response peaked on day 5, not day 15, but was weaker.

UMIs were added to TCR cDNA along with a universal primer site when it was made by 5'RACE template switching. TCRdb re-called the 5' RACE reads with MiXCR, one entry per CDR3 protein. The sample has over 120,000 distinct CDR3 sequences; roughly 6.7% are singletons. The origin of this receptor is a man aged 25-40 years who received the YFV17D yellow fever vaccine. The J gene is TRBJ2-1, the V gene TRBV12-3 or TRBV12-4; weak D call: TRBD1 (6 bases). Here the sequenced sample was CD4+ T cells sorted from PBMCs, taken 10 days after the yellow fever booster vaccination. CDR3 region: CASARQDYLTEQFF. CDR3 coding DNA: TGTGCCAGCGCGCGACAGGATTATTTGACTGAGCAGTTCTTC.